This entry describes one TCR beta chain. The sample originates from a study of CD8+ T cells in alopecia areata. RNA extraction was followed by reverse transcription into cDNA, which acted as the sequencing template. The repertoire was sequenced with immunoSEQ multiplex PCR; TCRdb's copy has only in-frame clones and lacks some. The sample yields approximately 200,000 clones, 50% to 60% seen once. Stated treatment: oral pan-JAK inhibitor, 5-10 mg twice daily. There are 18 residues in the CDR3. Germline CDR1 reads LGHNA; CDR2 reads YNFKEQ. J gave up 2 bases and V 0 bases, and 7 bases lay outside the gene matches.

The TCR was taken from a human donor with alopecia areata. Sequencing was performed on CD4+ T cells sorted from blood, taken at week 4, from a patient treated with tofacitinib. The genes are TRBV4-2 and TRBJ2-6; 7 bases line up with TRBD2. CDR3 loop: CASSQDPAGSAGANVLTF. The CDR3 nucleotides are TGTGCCAGCAGCCAAGATCCAGCGGGGTCGGCTGGGGCCAACGTCCTGACTTTC.